These 10 T cell receptor beta chains originate from one sample sequenced in a study of blood T cell repertoires in COVID-19. Measured with immunoSEQ multiplex PCR; TCRdb has only the in-frame clones, and not every one. The table records about 350,000 clones, roughly 84% of them present only once. Sequencing used PBMCs or T cells enriched from blood (not recorded which). These receptors were obtained from a woman in her 30s who had recovered from COVID-19.

CDR3 amino acids: CARSVDQPQHF. CDR3 coding DNA: TGTGCCAGAAGCGTCGATCAGCCCCAGCATTTT. The rearrangement joins TRBV5-3 to TRBJ1-5; no clear D gene. TRBV5-3 is filed as an ORF, its function uncertain. Trimming stripped 4 bases from V and 5 bases from J, with 4 bases between. The CDR3 has 11 amino acids.

The chain is built from TRBV29-1 and TRBJ2-1, with 7 bases fitting TRBD2. The V segment lost 2 bases and the J segment 4 bases; nucleotides outside the gene matches: 2. The CDR3 covers 13 residues. Germline CDR1 is SQVTM and CDR2 is ANQGSEA. The CDR3 DNA is TGCAGCGTTGAATTGGGGGGGTACAATGAGCAGTTCTTC. It translates to CSVELGGYNEQFF.

The chain employs TRBV4-1 and TRBJ1-3, with D unresolved. The V and J ends lost 1 base and 1 base respectively, with 14 bases between them. The germline V gene encodes CDR1 MGHRA and CDR2 YSYEKL. This CDR3 region has 17 residues. The CDR3 here is CASSQVGREVSGNTIYF. In DNA, the CDR3 is TGCGCCAGCAGCCAAGTCGGCCGGGAGGTATCTGGAAACACCATATATTTT.

The genes are TRBV27 and TRBJ1-1, with D perhaps matching TRBD1 (6 bases). Germline V gene sequence: CDR1 MNHEY, CDR2 SMNVEV (reference sequence). V was shortened by 4 bases and J by 1 base, with 13 bases between the two germline ends. There are 15 residues in the CDR3. The CDR3 sequence: CASSYRMGQNTEAFF. In DNA form, the CDR3 reads TGTGCCAGCAGTTACCGGATGGGACAGAACACTGAAGCTTTCTTT.

This clone was picked up one time. CDR3 bases: TGTGCCAGCAGTTTGCCGGGTTCAGAGACCCAGTACTTC. It encodes CASSLPGSETQYF. V usage is TRBV27 and J usage is TRBJ2-5; D remains unclear. CDR1 and CDR2 from the germline V gene are MNHEY and SMNVEV (reference sequence). V lost 3 bases to trimming and J lost 4 bases, with 9 bases between them. This CDR3 is built from 13 residues.

This sequence joins TRBV6-1 and TRBJ2-2; D is possibly TRBD1 (5 bases). The ends were cut back, 2 bases at V and 4 bases at J, with 11 bases in the middle. Germline V gene lookup returns CDR1 MNHNS and CDR2 SASEGT. This CDR3 spans 15 amino acids. The CDR3 loop reads CASSEPGLGTGELFF. The CDR3 nucleotides are TGTGCCAGCAGTGAACCAGGGCTAGGCACCGGGGAGCTGTTTTTT.

A word on this clone: The same CDR3 also results from other DNA sequences found in this sample. The chain uses TRBV11-2 and TRBJ2-3; D call uncertain. Trimming cost V 9 bases and J 2 bases, with 6 bases left between them. Germline-derived CDR1 and CDR2 are SGHAT and FQNNGV. The CDR3 extends over 11 amino acids. CDR3: CASSSTDTQYF. For the CDR3, the DNA is TGTGCCAGTTCATCCACAGATACGCAGTATTTT.

This clone has a handful of counts. DNA of the CDR3: TGTGCCAGCAGCTCCATTCGGGGGGGTTACATGAACACTGAAGCTTTCTTT. Its protein is CASSSIRGGYMNTEAFF. The chain joins TRBV11-2 to TRBJ1-1; a weak D match, TRBD1 (5 bases). CDR3 length: 17 amino acids. V was clipped by 4 bases and J by 0 bases, with 18 bases between them. CDR1 is SGHAT, CDR2 FQNNGV, per germline.

The chain has TRBV3-1 (or the pseudogene TRBV3-2) and TRBJ2-1, with D possibly matching TRBD2 (5 bases). This CDR3 contains 13 residues. Looked up from germline, CDR1 is LGHDT and CDR2 is YNNKEL (reference sequence). Trimming left V 0 bases short and J 11 bases short, with 11 bases between. CDR3 nucleotide sequence: TGTGCCAGCAGCCAAGAATGGGAGCCGAAGCAGTTCTTC. Its protein product is CASSQEWEPKQFF.

This chain links TRBV28 with TRBJ1-2; TRBD1 aligns across 7 bases. Germline assignment: CDR1 MDHEN and CDR2 SYDVKM. V was pared by 4 bases and J by 6 bases, with 11 bases of the junction left unmatched. The CDR3 is made up of 15 amino acids. The CDR3 DNA reads TGTGCCAGCAGTTCGGGACAGACCTACAGGAATGGCTACACCTTC. This codes for CASSSGQTYRNGYTF.